Listed below are T cell receptor beta chains from one sample, sequenced in a study of blood T cell repertoires in COVID-19. Produced via immunoSEQ multiplex PCR; TCRdb's table is partial and in-frame only. The sample contains about 270,000 clones, approximately 86% of which appear only once. What was sequenced was peripheral blood. The receptors derive from a woman aged 18-35 years with acute or convalescent COVID-19. The CDR3 runs from the conserved cysteine through the conserved F or W. Each record gives: V gene, CDR3 length, J gene, clone size, D gene, CDR3 DNA, CDR3 protein. A D gene is named only where the DNA matches it firmly. Only part of the rows carry a size: once, few, many, or a class if the clone is expanded.

TRBV7-9	15	TRBJ1-5	NA	TRBD1	TGTGCCAGCAGCTTAGGAGGGGGCGACAATCAGCCCCAGCATTTT	CASSLGGGDNQPQHF
TRBV11-2	16	TRBJ1-3	NA	NA	TGTGCCAGCAGCTTAATGGGAGAGAGAGTGGGAAACACCATATATTTT	CASSLMGERVGNTIYF
TRBV4-3	17	TRBJ1-4	NA	TRBD1	TGCGCCAGCAGCCAAGGATTGCCGGGACAGGGAAATGAAAAACTGTTTTTT	CASSQGLPGQGNEKLFF
TRBV5-1	14	TRBJ1-3	NA	TRBD1	TGCGCCAGCAGCCAGGGACAGGGGGCGAACACCATATATTTT	CASSQGQGANTIYF
TRBV30	17	TRBJ2-6	once	NA	TGTGCCCGGAGGGTCATGGAGGGGGCGGACGGGGCCAACGTCCTGACTTTC	CARRVMEGADGANVLTF
TRBV6-1	16	TRBJ2-7	NA	TRBD1	TGTGCCAGCAGTGTCAAGCAGGGACAGGGGGACTACGAGCAGTACTTC	CASSVKQGQGDYEQYF
TRBV6-2/TRBV6-3	16	TRBJ2-7	NA	NA	TGTGCCAGCAGTTTGGGCGGGCATCCGCCAACCTACGAGCAGTACTTC	CASSLGGHPPTYEQYF
TRBV5-1	15	TRBJ1-2	NA	TRBD1	TGCGCCAGCAGCCGTACTTATGAGGCAGGGGGAGGCTACACCTTC	CASSRTYEAGGGYTF
TRBV6-5	11	TRBJ2-7	NA	NA	TGTGCCAGCATTTCCTACGACGAGCAGTACTTC	CASISYDEQYF
TRBV19	15	TRBJ2-6	NA	NA	TGTGCCAGTAGTATTATCGTCTCTGGGGCCAACGTCCTGACTTTC	CASSIIVSGANVLTF
TRBV5-1	15	TRBJ1-1	once	TRBD1	TGCGCCAGCAGCTTGGCCACAGGGGTGAACACTGAAGCTTTCTTT	CASSLATGVNTEAFF
TRBV6-5	14	TRBJ1-1	NA	TRBD1	TGTGCCAGCAGAGCCGGGACAGGGAACACTGAAGCTTTCTTT	CASRAGTGNTEAFF
TRBV13	12	TRBJ2-7	NA	NA	TGTGCCAGCAGCGGCGCTAGGGGCGAGCAGTACTTC	CASSGARGEQYF
TRBV5-5	13	TRBJ2-7	NA	NA	TGTGCCAGCAGCTTGCCGGGAGAACACGAGCAGTACTTC	CASSLPGEHEQYF
TRBV27	14	TRBJ2-1	NA	NA	TGTGCCAGCAGTTTAATGGGACTCAACAATGAGCAGTTCTTC	CASSLMGLNNEQFF
TRBV15	14	TRBJ1-2	NA	NA	TGTGCCACCAGCAGAACCCCGGGAGCACATGGCTACACCTTC	CATSRTPGAHGYTF
TRBV6-2/TRBV6-3	17	TRBJ1-5	NA	TRBD1	TGTGCCAGCAGTTACCCAGGAGGACAGGGGATTAATCAGCCCCAGCATTTT	CASSYPGGQGINQPQHF
TRBV7-9	15	TRBJ2-5	once	NA	TGTGCCAGCAGCTTAGGGACTGGGTTCCGGGAGACCCAGTACTTC	CASSLGTGFRETQYF
TRBV19	13	TRBJ2-1	NA	NA	TGTGCCAGTAGTACCGATACTAGAGGTGAGCAGTTCTTC	CASSTDTRGEQFF
TRBV10-3	15	TRBJ2-1	NA	NA	TGTGCCATCGGAGGAGCAGGGGCCTCCTACAATGAGCAGTTCTTC	CAIGGAGASYNEQFF
TRBV14	14	TRBJ1-4	NA	NA	TGTGCCAGCAGCAGGAGGCAATCTAATGAAAAACTGTTTTTT	CASSRRQSNEKLFF
TRBV10-3	19	TRBJ2-7	NA	TRBD2	TGTGCCATCAGTGAGCCATCGGGAGCGGGAGGTTTTCATAGGGACGAGCAGTACTTC	CAISEPSGAGGFHRDEQYF
TRBV28	14	TRBJ2-7	NA	TRBD1	TGTGCCAGCAGTCCCCAGGGGGAGAGGGATCATCGGTACTTC	CASSPQGERDHRYF
TRBV7-9	15	TRBJ1-6	NA	NA	TGTGCCAGCAGCCTAAAAACAGGGTGGAATTCACCCCTCCACTTT	CASSLKTGWNSPLHF
TRBV9	14	TRBJ2-3	NA	NA	TGTGCCAGCAGCGTAGTAGGGGGTGCCGACACGCAGTATTTT	CASSVVGGADTQYF
TRBV30	14	TRBJ2-5	few	TRBD1	TGTGCCTGGAGTCAACAGGGGGCCCCAGAGACCCAGTACTTC	CAWSQQGAPETQYF
TRBV18	15	TRBJ2-1	NA	TRBD1	TGTGCCAGCTCACCACGGGACAGTGAATACAATGAGCAGTTCTTC	CASSPRDSEYNEQFF
TRBV7-2	16	TRBJ2-3	NA	NA	TGTGCCAGCAGCTTAGGAATGGACTACCGCACAGATACGCAGTATTTT	CASSLGMDYRTDTQYF
TRBV6-5	14	TRBJ1-4	NA	NA	TGTGCCAGCAGTCCTACTACAGGGAATGAAAAACTGTTTTTT	CASSPTTGNEKLFF
TRBV19	16	TRBJ1-3	NA	TRBD1	TGTGCCAGTAGTATAGGGCAGGGGGCTTCTGGAAACACCATATATTTT	CASSIGQGASGNTIYF
TRBV5-1	15	TRBJ2-2	NA	TRBD2	TGCGCCAGCAGCGGGACTAGCGGGAGACCCGGGGAGCTGTTTTTT	CASSGTSGRPGELFF